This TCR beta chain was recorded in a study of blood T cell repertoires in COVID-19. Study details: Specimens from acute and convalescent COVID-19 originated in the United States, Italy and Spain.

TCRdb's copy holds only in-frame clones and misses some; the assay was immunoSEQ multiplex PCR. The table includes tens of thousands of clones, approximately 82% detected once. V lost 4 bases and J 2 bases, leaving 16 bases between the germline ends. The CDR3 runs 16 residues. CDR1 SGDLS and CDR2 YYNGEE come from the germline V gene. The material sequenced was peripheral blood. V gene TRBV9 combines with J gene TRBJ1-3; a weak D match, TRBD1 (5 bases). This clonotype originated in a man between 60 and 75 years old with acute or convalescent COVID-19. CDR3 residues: CASSYDVGQAGNTIYF. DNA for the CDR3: TGTGCCAGCAGCTACGATGTCGGACAAGCTGGAAACACCATATATTTT.